This T cell receptor (beta chain) derives from a study of cytomegalovirus exposure and HLA in healthy donors. Assay used: immunoSEQ multiplex PCR; TCRdb lists only in-frame clones, some missing. Of under 250,000 clones listed, approximately 87% are singletons. To note about this clone: Its antigen is undetermined.

Study results and caveats: Accounts indicate the classifier identified cytomegalovirus status with strong specificity and sensitivity.

Sequenced input: PBMCs. The sequence was obtained from a woman aged 18-29 years in good health and CMV-seronegative.

The CDR3 loop reads CASSQDGEAWSYEQYF. In nucleotides, the CDR3 is TGCGCCAGCAGCCAAGATGGGGAGGCCTGGAGCTACGAGCAGTACTTC. The chain combines TRBV4-1 with TRBJ2-7; D might be TRBD2 (6 bases). The germline gives CDR1 MGHRA, CDR2 YSYEKL. This CDR3 has 16 residues. Trimming shortened V by 0 bases and J by 3 bases, and 15 bases separated the two germline ends.